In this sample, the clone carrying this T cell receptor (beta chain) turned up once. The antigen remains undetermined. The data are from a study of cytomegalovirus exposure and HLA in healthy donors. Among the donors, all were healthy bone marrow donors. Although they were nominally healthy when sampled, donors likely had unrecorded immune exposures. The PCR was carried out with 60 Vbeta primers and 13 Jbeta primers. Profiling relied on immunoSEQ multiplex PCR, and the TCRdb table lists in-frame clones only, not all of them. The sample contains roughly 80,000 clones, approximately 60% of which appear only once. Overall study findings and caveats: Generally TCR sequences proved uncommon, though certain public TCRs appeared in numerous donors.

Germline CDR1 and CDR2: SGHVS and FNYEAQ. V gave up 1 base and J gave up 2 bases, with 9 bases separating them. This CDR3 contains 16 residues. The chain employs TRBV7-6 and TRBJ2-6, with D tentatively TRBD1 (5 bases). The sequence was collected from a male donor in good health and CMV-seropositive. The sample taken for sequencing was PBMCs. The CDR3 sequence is CASSLGQGTGANVLTF. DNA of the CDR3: TGTGCCAGCAGCTTAGGGCAGGGTACTGGGGCCAACGTCCTGACTTTC.